The rows below give T cell receptor beta chains drawn from one sample of a study of blood T cell repertoires in COVID-19. TCRdb's copy holds only in-frame clones and misses some; the assay was immunoSEQ multiplex PCR. The sample yields roughly 500,000 clones, 89% seen once. The sample consisted of peripheral blood. These TCRs come from a man between 18 and 29 years old with COVID-19, enrolled during active disease. CDR3s include the opening cysteine and the closing phenylalanine or tryptophan.

j_call v_call cdr3_aa
TRBJ1-5 TRBV2 CASRATGGGQPQHF
TRBJ2-7 TRBV5-1 CASSLGTSFSYEQYF
TRBJ2-1 TRBV30 CAWALGEGGRNNEQFF
TRBJ2-5 TRBV5-4 CASSLGTGGAEETQYF
TRBJ1-1 TRBV4-1 CASSQDSGFEAFF
TRBJ2-1 TRBV5-8 CASSTGTGSSYNEQFF
TRBJ2-3 TRBV2 CASSIRGLSTDTQYF
TRBJ1-1 TRBV5-4 CASSSPDREAEAFF
TRBJ2-3 TRBV12-3/TRBV12-4 CASSYRGTDTQYF
TRBJ2-3 TRBV5-4 CASSYYTDTQYF
TRBJ2-2 TRBV30 CAWSNRANTGELFF
TRBJ2-7 TRBV27 CASSSDRYSYEQYF
TRBJ2-5 TRBV27 CASSSGTGAVQETQYF
TRBJ1-6 TRBV6-5 CASSSGTATDSPLHF
TRBJ1-2 TRBV7-9 CASSLGSGNYGYTF
TRBJ1-1 TRBV13 CASSFYGQVEAFF
TRBJ2-3 TRBV3-1/TRBV3-2 CASSPSTDTQYF
TRBJ2-5 TRBV2 CASSGYGQYQETQYF
TRBJ1-2 TRBV27 CASSLGADRGWRGYTF
TRBJ1-4 TRBV2 CASLRDSRNEKLFF
TRBJ2-2 TRBV25-1 CASSRQNTGELFF
TRBJ2-5 TRBV3-1/TRBV3-2 CASSHAQGSETQYF
TRBJ1-1 TRBV2 CASTPRGGNEAFF
TRBJ1-5 TRBV28 CASSPLGQPQHF
TRBJ2-3 TRBV5-4 CASSLWATDTQYF
TRBJ1-1 TRBV2 CASRRGTEAFF
TRBJ1-6 TRBV7-2 CASSLDPHNSSLHF